Following are 29 T cell receptor beta chains from one sample sequenced in a study of T cell repertoires in cytomegalovirus infection. Using its own MiXCR run on the reads, TCRdb lists one record per CDR3 protein. Of around 74,000 distinct CDR3 sequences in the sample, around 3.5% were seen once. The sequencing sample was made of PBMCs. These receptors were taken from a human donor in good health (CMV status not recorded). Some clones in this sample may be carry-over from other donors' samples.

Ten or more counts support this clonotype. The V gene is TRBV12-3 or TRBV12-4, the J gene TRBJ2-7; 10 bases fit TRBD1. With 6 bases clipped from V and 2 bases from J, the junction kept 1 base outside the gene matches. The CDR3 extends over 13 amino acids. The CDR3 spells CASRGTGAYEQYF. The DNA of the CDR3 is TGTGCCAGCAGAGGGACAGGGGCCTACGAGCAGTACTTC.

At least ten counts were recorded for this clonotype. The genes are TRBV7-2 and TRBJ1-4; perhaps TRBD1 as D (5 bases). Trimming took off 1 base at V and 6 bases at J, with 9 bases between the two ends. The CDR3 is made up of 14 amino acids. Germline V gene lookup returns CDR1 SGHTA and CDR2 FQGNSA. The CDR3 bases are TGTGCCAGCAGCTTAGGCAGGGAACATGAAAAACTGTTTTTT. Translating it yields CASSLGREHEKLFF.

The table lists this clonotype with many counts. This chain connects TRBV5-4 to TRBJ2-1; 7 bases agree with TRBD2. J was trimmed by 4 bases and V by 1 base; bases with no gene match: 2. The CDR3 runs 14 residues. Germline loops: CDR1 SGHNT, CDR2 YYREEE (reference sequence). The CDR3, as DNA: TGTGCCAGCAGCTTGCTAGCGGAGTACAATGAGCAGTTCTTC. Amino acid sequence: CASSLLAEYNEQFF.

This clonotype was seen many times. CDR3 region: CASSFYRANYGYTF. The CDR3 DNA reads TGTGCCAGCAGCTTTTACAGGGCGAATTATGGCTACACCTTC. J is TRBJ1-2 and V is TRBV7-6; TRBD1 is a possible D gene (6 bases). Germline V gene data show CDR1 as SGHVS and CDR2 as FNYEAQ. CDR3 length equals 14 residues. The germline V and J ends were trimmed by 3 bases and 5 bases, with 13 bases remaining between them.

This clonotype was counted ten times or more. The genes are TRBV6-1 and TRBJ2-3; 12 bases agree with TRBD2. Per the germline V gene, CDR1 is MNHNS and CDR2 is SASEGT. V shed 6 bases, J shed 4 bases, and the junction held 8 bases outside the gene matches. There are 16 residues in the CDR3. CDR3 in amino acids: CASSKFASGGADTQYF. In DNA form, the CDR3 reads TGTGCCAGCAGCAAGTTTGCTAGCGGGGGGGCAGATACGCAGTATTTT.

This clonotype was observed many times. The chain recombines TRBV6-2 or TRBV6-3 with TRBJ1-1; TRBD1 agrees at 10 bases. The CDR3 has 16 amino acids. Per germline, CDR1 MNHEY and CDR2 SVGEGT. V lost 2 bases, J lost 4 bases, and 7 bases stayed unmatched. CDR3 sequence (DNA): TGTGCCAGCAGTTACGGGACAGGGGTGGATAGCACTGAAGCTTTCTTT. Translating it yields CASSYGTGVDSTEAFF.

This clonotype was seen at least ten times. This chain links TRBV30 with TRBJ2-7; D unclear. Germline CDR1 and CDR2: GTSNPN and SVGIG (reference sequence). This CDR3 has 12 amino acids. V was trimmed by 2 bases and J by 3 bases, leaving 8 bases between them. CDR3 nucleotide sequence: TGTGCCTGGAGTCCTCAGGTCTACGAGCAGTACTTC. Amino acid sequence: CAWSPQVYEQYF.

This clonotype was counted ten times or more. The chain couples TRBV6-1 to TRBJ1-3, with 8 bases fitting TRBD1. The V and J ends lost 5 bases and 4 bases, in that order; junction bases with no gene match: 10. Germline V CDR1 and CDR2: MNHNS, SASEGT. The CDR3 has 16 residues. The CDR3 reads CASSLTGAISGNTIYF. The CDR3, as DNA: TGTGCCAGCAGTTTGACAGGGGCGATATCCGGAAACACCATATATTTT.

This clonotype was detected many times. The V call is TRBV7-9, the J call TRBJ1-3; a possible D gene is TRBD1 (6 bases). V lost 6 bases to trimming and J lost 0 bases, with 15 bases between them. This CDR3 is 16 amino acids long. Germline CDR1 SEHNR, CDR2 FQNEAQ (reference sequence). CDR3 region: CASRSTGQSSGNTIYF. In DNA, the CDR3 is TGTGCCAGCAGATCGACCGGACAGAGCTCTGGAAACACCATATATTTT.

This clonotype was observed many times. This chain connects TRBV6-6 to TRBJ1-1, with TRBD1 matching 8 bases. V dropped 2 bases and J dropped 0; count of bases not matched to a gene: 5. This CDR3 is 16 amino acids long. Germline V lookup: CDR1 MNHNY, CDR2 SVGAGI (reference sequence). Here the CDR3 DNA reads TGTGCCAGCAGTTACCCCCCGACAGGGGTGAACACTGAAGCTTTCTTT. Protein sequence: CASSYPPTGVNTEAFF.

This clonotype has at least ten counts. The chain combines TRBV7-9 with TRBJ1-1, with TRBD1 as a possible D gene (5 bases). Trimming removed 2 bases from V and 8 bases from J, with 12 bases in between. The CDR3 is 13 amino acids. Germline loops: CDR1 SEHNR, CDR2 FQNEAQ (reference sequence). The CDR3 DNA is TGTGCCAGCAGCTTAAGGGGTCTAGGAGAAGCTTTCTTT. It is translated as CASSLRGLGEAFF.

This clonotype was detected ten times or more. This chain connects TRBV5-4 to TRBJ2-1, with D hard to call. The CDR3 runs 16 residues. V was clipped by 5 bases and J by 0 bases, with 15 bases between them. Looked up from germline, CDR1 is SGHNT and CDR2 is YYREEE (reference sequence). In DNA, the CDR3 is TGTGCCAGCAGTGGGCCAAGACTCAGCTCCTACAATGAGCAGTTCTTC. Protein: CASSGPRLSSYNEQFF.

This clonotype was recorded at least ten times. The chain is built from TRBV9 and TRBJ1-1, with TRBD1 matching 8 bases. The CDR3 extends over 15 amino acids. CDR1 SGDLS and CDR2 YYNGEE come from the germline V gene. The ends lost 2 bases at V and 5 bases at J; junction bases unmatched: 8. CDR3 in amino acids: CASSVLGTGGTEAFF. The CDR3 region has the DNA TGTGCCAGCAGCGTGTTAGGAACAGGGGGGACTGAAGCTTTCTTT.

This clonotype was recorded a few times. The rearrangement links TRBV12-3 or TRBV12-4 to TRBJ2-5; tentatively, D is TRBD1 (6 bases). V lost 3 bases and J lost 5, with 13 bases in between. There are 14 residues in the CDR3. CDR3 sequence (DNA): TGTGCCAGCAGTTTTGTCGGGACAAAGGAGACCCAGTACTTC. This gives the protein CASSFVGTKETQYF.

Many counts were recorded for this clonotype. This chain links TRBV7-2 with TRBJ1-3; maybe TRBD1 (6 bases). This CDR3 is 15 amino acids long. CDR1 and CDR2 (germline): SGHTA, FQGNSA. V gave up 6 bases and J gave up 0 bases, with 12 bases separating them. In DNA, the CDR3 is TGTGCCAGCAGGCCCCTGGACAGCTCTGGAAACACCATATATTTT. Amino acids: CASRPLDSSGNTIYF.

This clonotype appeared many times. V gene TRBV5-1 combines with J gene TRBJ2-1; the D is unclear. This CDR3 spans 14 amino acids. Germline CDR1 and CDR2: SGHRS and YFSETQ. V dropped 0 bases and J dropped 8 bases, with 12 bases sitting between them. The CDR3 is CASSLESGIDEQFF. CDR3 coding DNA: TGCGCCAGCAGCTTGGAGTCTGGGATAGATGAGCAGTTCTTC.

There are many counts of this clonotype. The rearrangement links TRBV7-2 to TRBJ2-3, with 15 bases lining up with TRBD2. Germline loops: CDR1 SGHTA, CDR2 FQGNSA. The junction had 5 bases not matched to a gene; V was cut back by 5 bases and J by 5 bases. CDR3 length: 16 residues. The CDR3 nucleotides read TGTGCCAGCAGCGCCGGACTAGCGGGGGGGCAAGATACGCAGTATTTT. Translation gives CASSAGLAGGQDTQYF.

This clonotype came up many times. The rearrangement links TRBV12-3 or TRBV12-4 to TRBJ2-6; TRBD1 is a possible D gene (5 bases). V was cut by 5 bases and J by 0 bases, with 14 bases left in between. This CDR3 region has 17 residues. This chain's CDR3 is CASSTPRTRSGANVLTF. In nucleotides, the CDR3 is TGTGCCAGCAGTACCCCCCGGACACGCTCTGGGGCCAACGTCCTGACTTTC.

This clonotype was recorded at least ten times. V gene TRBV23-1 combines with J gene TRBJ2-7, with D possibly called TRBD1 or TRBD2 (5 bases each). TRBV23-1 is known as an ORF, though its function is uncertain. V was trimmed by 8 bases and J by 3 bases, leaving 17 bases between them. This CDR3 is built from 14 residues. The CDR3, as DNA: TGCGCCAGCGCCGACTACCGGGACGGCTACGAGCAGTACTTC. Its protein is CASADYRDGYEQYF.

As for this clonotype: A much bigger clone sits one base away, suggesting this may be a read error. V gene TRBV19 combines with J gene TRBJ1-1, with D unresolved. Trimming shortened V by 11 bases and J by 6 bases, and 13 bases separated the two germline ends. Germline V CDR1 and CDR2: LNHDA, SQIVND (reference sequence). The length of the CDR3 is 11 residues. The CDR3 sequence: CARGNQAEAFF. The CDR3 DNA is TGTGCCCGTGGAAATCAGGCTGAAGCTTTCTTT.

Remarks on this clonotype: This may stem from a read error, because a much larger clone lies one nucleotide away. The V and J genes are TRBV28 and TRBJ1-5; D is possibly TRBD1 (6 bases). The germline V gene has CDR1 MDHEN and CDR2 SYDVKM. The CDR3 consists of 15 residues. The CDR3 DNA reads TGTGTCAGCAGTTTCAGGGGCGGAAGCAATCAGCCCCAGCATTTT. Its translation: CVSSFRGGSNQPQHF.

In its sample, this clonotype was seen many times. The chain carries TRBV4-3 and TRBJ1-6; TRBD1 agrees at 7 bases. With 0 bases clipped from V and 7 bases from J, the junction kept 3 bases outside the gene matches. Germline V gives CDR1 LGHNA, CDR2 YSLEER. The CDR3 is 15 residues long. CDR3 sequence (DNA): TGCGCCAGCAGCCAAGATGACAGGGTGAATTCACCCCTCCACTTT. Residues: CASSQDDRVNSPLHF.

This clonotype was observed at least ten times. The chain recombines TRBV20-1 with TRBJ1-6, with a weak D call TRBD1 (5 bases). CDR1 and CDR2 (germline): DFQATT, SNEGSKA (reference sequence). There are 15 residues in the CDR3. The ends were cut back, 3 bases at V and 5 bases at J, with 14 bases in the middle. This CDR3 is CSASGQGGNNSPLHF. DNA of the CDR3: TGCAGTGCTAGTGGGCAGGGTGGGAATAATTCACCCCTCCACTTT.

This clonotype was counted many times. The V gene is TRBV7-2, the J gene TRBJ2-3, with 8 bases matching TRBD2. CDR1 SGHTA and CDR2 FQGNSA come from the germline V gene. The J segment lost 2 bases and the V segment lost 3 bases, leaving 7 bases of the junction unmatched. CDR3 size: 16 residues. The CDR3 coding sequence is TGTGCCAGCAGCTTCCGGGGGGGCCTGGACACAGATACGCAGTATTTT. This sequence encodes CASSFRGGLDTDTQYF.

This clonotype appeared many times. The gene calls are TRBV7-2 and TRBJ1-1; D is unclear. The CDR3 has 14 amino acids. Germline loops: CDR1 SGHTA, CDR2 FQGNSA. V was shortened by 3 bases and J by 2 bases, with 10 bases between the two germline ends. CDR3 DNA sequence: TGTGCCAGCAGCTTCCCGGGCCAAAACACTGAAGCTTTCTTT. Its protein is CASSFPGQNTEAFF.

In its sample, this clonotype was seen many times. The chain links TRBV7-2 to TRBJ2-3, with 9 bases lining up with TRBD2. Germline CDR1 reads SGHTA; CDR2 reads FQGNSA. J was trimmed by 3 bases and V by 2 bases; bases with no gene match: 3. The CDR3 totals 15 residues. CDR3 in amino acids: CASSLSGLATDTQYF. Written as DNA, the CDR3 is TGTGCCAGCAGCTTATCAGGACTAGCGACAGATACGCAGTATTTT.

This clonotype was detected ten times or more. This rearrangement joins TRBV15 to TRBJ2-7; TRBD2 is a possible D gene (6 bases). This CDR3 has 14 residues. CDR1 is LNHNV, CDR2 YYDKDF, per germline (reference sequence). V was trimmed by 4 bases and J by 4 bases, leaving 14 bases between them. The CDR3 sequence is CATSTRGLLYEQYF. CDR3 DNA: TGTGCCACCAGCACACGGGGACTTCTGTACGAGCAGTACTTC.

This clonotype was detected many times. The genes are TRBV18 and TRBJ2-1, with D tentatively TRBD1 (5 bases). Germline V CDR1 and CDR2: KGHSH, LQKENI. The V gene lost 3 bases and the J gene lost 6 bases, with 12 bases spanning the gap. The CDR3 loop spans 14 amino acids. CDR3 residues: CASSPAGRGNEQFF. CDR3 DNA: TGTGCCAGCTCACCCGCAGGGCGAGGCAATGAGCAGTTCTTC.

This clonotype was seen ten or more times. The rearrangement uses TRBV7-2 and TRBJ1-1; D is unclear. Trimming removed 4 bases at V and 1 base at J, with 22 bases between. This CDR3 spans 18 amino acids. CDR1 and CDR2 (germline): SGHTA, FQGNSA. CDR3 region: CASSSYPNRGRTNTEAFF. The CDR3 bases are TGTGCCAGCAGCTCATACCCCAATCGAGGGCGGACGAACACTGAAGCTTTCTTT.